The 8 T cell receptor beta chains in this list originate from one sample, sequenced in a study of PD-1 blockade in classical Hodgkin lymphoma. The time point: cycle 4 day 1 (C4D1), after less than seven weeks of nivolumab. Relapses following autologous stem cell transplantation were seen in all patients, with brentuximab vedotin exposure varying. Generated by immunoSEQ multiplex PCR, the TCRdb table keeps only in-frame clones and is missing some. Among about 24,000 clones, around 80% were seen once, and the ten largest hold approximately 6.2%. This sample comprised peripheral blood mononuclear cells (PBMCs), obtained before the fourth cycle of nivolumab. The receptors stem from a human donor with classical Hodgkin lymphoma.

This chain joins TRBV25-1 and TRBJ1-2; D is perhaps TRBD1 (6 bases). V was cut by 2 bases and J by 7 bases, with 14 bases left in between. The CDR3 is 14 amino acids. The germline gives CDR1 MGHDK, CDR2 SYGVNS. The CDR3 loop is CASSEGSGALGYTF. CDR3 DNA sequence: TGTGCCAGCAGTGAAGGGTCAGGGGCCCTTGGCTACACCTTC.

The chain carries TRBV9 and TRBJ1-2; tentative D call: TRBD1 (5 bases). In germline, CDR1 is SGDLS, CDR2 YYNGEE. CDR3 length: 15 residues. V lost 3 bases, J lost 5 bases, and 17 bases lay in between. The CDR3 nucleotides are TGTGCCAGCAGCGCCACCCCTGGGGCTGCTTATGGCTACACCTTC. Its protein product is CASSATPGAAYGYTF.

There are a few counts of this clone. The chain recombines TRBV5-1 with TRBJ2-2; 10 nucleotides line up with TRBD2. Germline V lookup: CDR1 SGHRS, CDR2 YFSETQ. The length of the CDR3 is 15 residues. With 7 bases clipped from V and 5 bases from J, the junction kept 8 bases outside the gene matches. CDR3 protein: CASGGTSVDTGELFF. DNA of the CDR3: TGCGCCAGCGGCGGGACTAGCGTCGATACCGGGGAGCTGTTTTTT.

This clone was counted a few times. The chain recombines TRBV9 with TRBJ2-2; 8 bases agree with TRBD1. V shed 4 bases, J shed 1 base, and the junction held 6 bases outside the gene matches. CDR1 and CDR2 (germline): SGDLS, YYNGEE. This CDR3 contains 16 residues. This CDR3 is CASSPKDRENTGELFF. In DNA form, the CDR3 reads TGTGCCAGCAGCCCGAAGGACAGGGAGAACACCGGGGAGCTGTTTTTT.

The V gene is TRBV5-6, the J gene TRBJ1-3; 9 bases match TRBD1. The V and J ends lost 0 bases and 2 bases, in that order; junction bases with no gene match: 0. The CDR3 is 15 amino acids. Germline V CDR1 and CDR2: SGHDT, YYEEEE. DNA of the CDR3: TGTGCCAGCAGCTTGGGACAGGGGGCTGGAAACACCATATATTTT. This translates into CASSLGQGAGNTIYF.

This chain connects TRBV5-1 to TRBJ1-6; weak D call: TRBD1 (6 bases). Deletions cut 5 bases from V and 4 bases from J, with 7 bases between. The CDR3 is 13 amino acids. Germline-derived CDR1 and CDR2 are SGHRS and YFSETQ. In DNA, the CDR3 is TGCGCCAGCAGGACAGGTTATAATTCACCCCTCCACTTT. This encodes CASRTGYNSPLHF.

The table lists this clone with a count of one. This chain joins TRBV4-3 and TRBJ1-2, with D uncertain. CDR3 size: 15 residues. The germline gives CDR1 LGHNA, CDR2 YSLEER. The V gene lost 0 bases and the J gene lost 7 bases, with 15 bases spanning the gap. The CDR3 region is CASSQESAQEFGYTF. The DNA for the CDR3 is TGCGCCAGCAGCCAAGAAAGTGCCCAGGAGTTTGGCTACACCTTC.

This chain uses TRBV11-2 with TRBJ2-1, with TRBD2 as a possible D gene (8 bases). V was trimmed by 5 bases and J by 14 bases, leaving 19 bases between them. Germline loops: CDR1 SGHAT, CDR2 FQNNGV. This CDR3 has 13 amino acids. Here the CDR3 DNA reads TGTGCCAGCAGCCCGGGGGGGTTGACAGGGAAGTTCTTC. Translating it yields CASSPGGLTGKFF.